These 23 T cell receptor beta chains share one sample of origin, sequenced in a study of T cell responses to AZD1222 COVID-19 vaccine. The repertoire was sequenced with immunoSEQ multiplex PCR; TCRdb's copy has only in-frame clones and lacks some. The profile shows approximately 140,000 clones, 88% of them singletons. Source: peripheral blood, taken on day 0 of AZD1222 vaccination. The receptors stem from an adult in good health.

The chain is built from TRBV2 and TRBJ2-3; D is unresolved. This CDR3 spans 12 amino acids. Trimming took off 6 bases at V and 4 bases at J, with 8 bases between the two ends. Germline CDR1 and CDR2: SNHLY and FYNNEI. CDR3 DNA sequence: TGTGCCAGCAGGGCGGAAGCAGATACGCAGTATTTT. Protein sequence: CASRAEADTQYF.

This chain links TRBV30 with TRBJ1-1, with 8 positions matching TRBD1. From germline, CDR1 is GTSNPN and CDR2 SVGIG (reference sequence). V lost 4 bases, J lost 8 bases, and 6 bases stayed unmatched. This CDR3 contains 12 residues. The CDR3 loop is CAWITGGKEAFF. CDR3 nucleotides: TGTGCCTGGATTACAGGGGGGAAAGAAGCTTTCTTT.

This chain connects TRBV18 to TRBJ2-5; 7 bases match TRBD1. V trimming: 6 bases; J trimming: 3 bases; junction bases outside the gene matches: 7. Germline V gene data show CDR1 as KGHSH and CDR2 as LQKENI. This CDR3 comprises 14 residues. CDR3 in amino acids: CASSDRQGEETQYF. In nucleotides, the CDR3 is TGTGCCAGCTCCGACAGACAGGGCGAAGAGACCCAGTACTTC.

The CDR3 region is CASSIGDSRYEQYF. DNA of the CDR3: TGTGCCAGTAGTATCGGCGACAGCCGCTACGAGCAGTACTTC. The chain carries TRBV19 and TRBJ2-7, with TRBD1 as a possible D gene (5 bases). This CDR3 contains 14 residues. With 3 bases removed from V and 3 bases from J, the gap between germline ends came to 12 bases. CDR1 is LNHDA and CDR2 is SQIVND in the germline V gene (reference sequence).

V and J are TRBV11-1 and TRBJ2-7; 7 bases fit TRBD1. V lost 2 bases to trimming and J lost 2 bases; unmatched junction nucleotides: 6. The germline V gene has CDR1 SGHAT and CDR2 FQDESV (reference sequence). The length of the CDR3 is 15 residues. CDR3 protein: CASSLSRTGTYEQYF. The CDR3 nucleotides read TGTGCCAGCAGCTTATCAAGGACAGGAACCTACGAGCAGTACTTC.

This rearrangement joins TRBV18 to TRBJ1-1, with TRBD1 matching over 7 bases. Germline CDR1 is KGHSH and CDR2 is LQKENI. J lost 3 bases, V lost 6 bases, and 4 bases had no gene match. The CDR3 has 13 residues. The CDR3 sequence is CASSLDRDTEAFF. In nucleotides, the CDR3 is TGTGCCAGCTCTCTAGACAGGGACACTGAAGCTTTCTTT.

This clone has only a few counts. The genes are TRBV2 and TRBJ2-2, with a weak D call TRBD2 (6 bases). V gave up 4 bases and J gave up 5 bases, with 11 bases separating them. CDR1 and CDR2 from the germline V gene are SNHLY and FYNNEI. The CDR3 has 14 residues. The CDR3 reads CASSVRRGTGELFF. Here the CDR3 DNA reads TGTGCCAGCAGTGTACGGAGGGGAACCGGGGAGCTGTTTTTT.

The chain couples TRBV7-3 to TRBJ1-2, with TRBD1 as a possible D gene (6 bases). V was pared by 5 bases and J by 0 bases, with 13 bases between. From germline, CDR1 is SGHTA and CDR2 FQGTGA. The CDR3 has 15 residues. The CDR3 DNA is TGTGCCAGCAGCCCAGGGGCAGTCCCTAACTATGGCTACACCTTC. Its translation: CASSPGAVPNYGYTF.

The rearrangement links TRBV6-2 or TRBV6-3 to TRBJ1-5, with D maybe TRBD1 (5 bases). The CDR3 consists of 13 residues. V was pared by 2 bases and J by 7 bases, with 9 bases between. The V gene's germline CDR1 is MNHEY and CDR2 SVGEGT. The CDR3: CASSYVGDQPQHF. As DNA, the CDR3 is TGTGCCAGCAGTTACGTAGGGGACCAGCCCCAGCATTTT.

The rearrangement joins TRBV7-9 to TRBJ2-7, with D perhaps matching TRBD1 (5 bases). CDR3 length: 13 amino acids. Germline lookup yields CDR1 SEHNR and CDR2 FQNEAQ (reference sequence). The V end was cut by 8 bases, the J end by 4 bases, with 15 bases between. CDR3 region: CASSYQGGYEQYF. The CDR3 bases are TGTGCCAGCTCCTACCAGGGTGGGTACGAGCAGTACTTC.

The V call is TRBV2, the J call TRBJ1-1; maybe TRBD1 (5 bases). Germline CDR1 is SNHLY and CDR2 is FYNNEI. Trimming removed 2 bases from V and 8 bases from J, with 9 bases in between. The CDR3 has 12 amino acids. This CDR3 is CASSETGREAFF. CDR3 nucleotides: TGTGCCAGCAGTGAAACGGGACGGGAAGCTTTCTTT.

The V call is TRBV19, the J call TRBJ1-3; D uncertain. This CDR3 comprises 10 residues. CDR1 and CDR2 from the germline V gene are LNHDA and SQIVND (reference sequence). Trimming removed 8 bases from V and 4 bases from J, with 3 bases in between. The CDR3, as DNA: TGTGCCAGTCTGGGAAACACCATATATTTT. Translation: CASLGNTIYF.

The V and J genes are TRBV5-5 and TRBJ1-1; no clear D gene. This CDR3 is built from 13 residues. From germline, CDR1 is SGHKS and CDR2 YYEKEE (reference sequence). Trimming removed 2 bases from V and 2 bases from J, with 7 bases in between. The CDR3 loop is CASSFTPNTEAFF. In nucleotides, the CDR3 is TGTGCCAGCAGCTTTACACCAAACACTGAAGCTTTCTTT. Drawing the rest from reference TRBV5-5 and TRBJ1-1, the complete variable domain is DAGVTQSPTHLIKTRGQQVTLRCSPISGHKSVSWYQQVLGQGPQFIFQYYEKEERGRGNFPDRFSARQFPNYSSELNVNALLLGDSALYLCASSFTPNTEAFFGQGTRLTVV.

The rearrangement uses TRBV5-1 and TRBJ1-4; no firm D call. V was pared by 3 bases and J by 2 bases, with 8 bases between. Germline lookup yields CDR1 SGHRS and CDR2 YFSETQ. The CDR3 totals 14 residues. For the CDR3, the DNA is TGCGCCAGCAGCTCCGTGGGGACTAATGAAAAACTGTTTTTT. This gives the protein CASSSVGTNEKLFF.

This sequence joins TRBV21-1 and TRBJ1-2. TRBV21-1 corresponds to a pseudogene. This CDR3 is 11 amino acids long. CDR3 residues: CASPRDGGYTF. The CDR3 region has the DNA TGTGCCAGCCCCCGCGATGGCGGCTACACCTTC.

As to this clone: The conserved final phenylalanine or tryptophan is absent from the CDR3, which likely points to a read error. It is unclear where the CDR3 begins or ends on the DNA, so no DNA is shown, and the CDR3 is as TCRdb lists it. The CDR3 protein is CASSQGVS. The chain couples TRBV14 to TRBJ1-1. Germline values: CDR1 SGHDN, CDR2 FVKESK. The CDR3 adds up to 8 amino acids, both ends counted.

This sequence joins TRBV19 and TRBJ1-1; a weak D match, TRBD1 (5 bases). The CDR3 covers 15 residues. CDR1 and CDR2 (germline): LNHDA, SQIVND (reference sequence). V was pared by 4 bases and J by 4 bases, with 16 bases between. The CDR3 sequence is CASSSLGGGSTEAFF. CDR3 nucleotide sequence: TGTGCCAGTAGTAGTCTTGGGGGGGGGAGCACTGAAGCTTTCTTT.

This clone was recorded a few times. This may arise from a read error, as a much more abundant clone is one base away. Within the sample, other DNA sequences also encode this same CDR3. CDR3 in DNA: TGTGCCAGCAGTCAGATGAACACTGAAGCTTTCTTT. Translation gives CASSQMNTEAFF. The genes are TRBV6-5 and TRBJ1-1; unclear D gene. The V gene's germline CDR1 is MNHEY and CDR2 SVGAGI. Trimming removed 5 bases at V and 0 bases at J, with 4 bases between. The CDR3 extends over 12 amino acids.

This clone was recorded only once. The V gene is TRBV28, the J gene TRBJ1-1, with D possibly being TRBD1 (5 bases). V was clipped by 10 bases and J by 3 bases, with 12 bases between them. CDR1 and CDR2 (germline): MDHEN, SYDVKM. This CDR3 has 12 amino acids. DNA for the CDR3: TGTGCCATCAGACAGACGGACACTGAAGCTTTCTTT. As protein: CAIRQTDTEAFF.

The chain combines TRBV18 with TRBJ2-7; 7 bases line up with TRBD1. Germline lookup yields CDR1 KGHSH and CDR2 LQKENI. CDR3 length equals 15 residues. V lost 3 bases to trimming and J lost 0 bases; unmatched junction nucleotides: 5. For the CDR3, the DNA is TGTGCCAGCTCACCTCGGGACAGTGCCTCCTACGAGCAGTACTTC. The encoded protein is CASSPRDSASYEQYF.

This clone was observed a handful of times. The V call is TRBV6-5, the J call TRBJ1-1; possibly TRBD1 for D (5 bases). Germline loops: CDR1 MNHEY, CDR2 SVGAGI. V lost 6 bases to trimming and J lost 1 base, with 15 bases between them. This CDR3 comprises 15 residues. Written as DNA, the CDR3 is TGTGCCAGCAGCCAGCCCTCTGGGGGGAACACTGAAGCTTTCTTT. Its translation is CASSQPSGGNTEAFF.

CDR3: CASSFTGARNQPQHF. The DNA of the CDR3 is TGTGCCAGCAGTTTCACAGGGGCGCGCAATCAGCCCCAGCATTTT. The chain carries TRBV28 and TRBJ1-5; 7 nucleotides match TRBD1. This CDR3 spans 15 amino acids. Germline trimming cut 3 bases from V and 2 bases from J; bases unmatched to any gene: 4. Germline CDR1 and CDR2: MDHEN and SYDVKM.

V is TRBV5-1 and J is TRBJ1-2; no clear D. The V gene's germline CDR1 is SGHRS and CDR2 YFSETQ. The CDR3 spans 17 residues. Trimming left V 0 bases short and J 5 bases short, with 20 bases between. The CDR3: CASSLDGPVSGTYGYTF. CDR3 coding DNA: TGCGCCAGCAGCTTGGATGGCCCCGTCTCAGGCACGTATGGCTACACCTTC.